One sample yielded the 15 T cell receptor beta chains listed below, sequenced in a study of T-cell reconstitution after alpha-beta-depleted transplantation in children. Preparation of the TCRbeta library involved a method that used unique molecular identifiers. MiXCR was run by TCRdb on the PCR reads, yielding one entry per CDR3 protein. The sample holds about 980,000 distinct CDR3 sequences; about 30% are singletons and the top ten take roughly 31%. Here the sequenced sample was PBMCs, mostly from graft donor cells, taken 360 days after TCRalphabeta/CD19-depleted stem cell transplant. The receptors shown here come from a boy younger than two who had a stem cell transplant for SCID, so the T cells may come from the graft donor.

In its sample, this clonotype was seen a few times. V gene TRBV20-1 combines with J gene TRBJ1-6, with D perhaps matching TRBD1 (5 bases). This CDR3 contains 14 residues. V lost 5 bases and J 8 bases, leaving 16 bases between the germline ends. CDR1 is DFQATT, CDR2 SNEGSKA, per germline (reference sequence). The CDR3 spells CSAPGGGPDSPLHF. DNA for the CDR3: TGCAGTGCTCCCGGGGGAGGGCCGGATTCACCCCTCCACTTT.

V is TRBV20-1 and J is TRBJ2-5; D unresolved. Germline V lookup: CDR1 DFQATT, CDR2 SNEGSKA (reference sequence). Trimming stripped 6 bases from V and 1 base from J, with 12 bases between. The CDR3 has 13 amino acids. The CDR3 DNA reads as TGCAGTGCCCGAACGCCAGTCCAAGAGACCCAGTACTTC. Translation gives CSARTPVQETQYF.

This clonotype has more than one count but fewer than ten. The chain uses TRBV7-2 and TRBJ1-5, with TRBD1 matching 9 bases. This CDR3 comprises 16 residues. CDR1 SGHTA and CDR2 FQGNSA come from the germline V gene. With V trimmed by 4 bases and J by 7 bases, 11 bases remained unmatched. In nucleotides, the CDR3 is TGTGCCAGCAGCTCAAACCGGGACAGGGTAAGACAGCCCCAGCATTTT. It is translated as CASSSNRDRVRQPQHF. The complete variable domain, with remaining parts taken from reference TRBV7-2 and TRBJ1-5, reads GAGVSQSPSNKVTEKGKDVELRCDPISGHTALYWYRQSLGQGLEFLIYFQGNSAPDKSGLPSDRFSAERTGGSVSTLTIQRTQQEDSAVYLCASSSNRDRVRQPQHFGDGTRLSIL.

The genes are TRBV5-1 and TRBJ2-1, with 7 bases that match TRBD1. The J segment lost 2 bases and the V segment lost 0 bases, leaving 8 bases of the junction unmatched. The CDR3 is 17 residues long. CDR1 is SGHRS and CDR2 is YFSETQ in the germline V gene. The CDR3 nucleotides read TGCGCCAGCAGCTTGGAAGCCAGGGGGACAGCCTACAATGAGCAGTTCTTC. Translated, it gives CASSLEARGTAYNEQFF.

A few counts support this clonotype. This sequence joins TRBV29-1 and TRBJ2-3; maybe TRBD1 (5 bases). Deletions cut 3 bases from V and 4 bases from J, with 14 bases between. Germline-derived CDR1 and CDR2 are SQVTM and ANQGSEA. This CDR3 region has 14 residues. The CDR3 nucleotides are TGCAGCGTTGATTGGCAGGGTGTGGCAGATACGCAGTATTTT. Translation gives CSVDWQGVADTQYF.

The rearrangement uses TRBV5-1 and TRBJ1-1; 8 bases are shared with TRBD1. The CDR3 covers 15 residues. Trimming removed 6 bases from V and 1 base from J; junction bases left unmatched: 8. Germline-derived CDR1 and CDR2 are SGHRS and YFSETQ. Here the CDR3 reads CASTPRGQKNTEAFF. For the CDR3, the DNA is TGCGCCAGCACCCCCAGGGGGCAGAAGAACACTGAAGCTTTCTTT.

This chain connects TRBV12-5 to TRBJ2-1, with D possibly being TRBD1 or TRBD2 (5 bases each). Trimming left V 1 base short and J 6 bases short, with 16 bases between. Looked up from germline, CDR1 is LGHNT and CDR2 is FRNRAP. The CDR3 length is 16 residues. The CDR3 DNA is TGTGCTAGTGGTTTGGGGGGCGGGTATGGGAGCAATGAGCAGTTCTTC. This sequence encodes CASGLGGGYGSNEQFF.

This clonotype was seen more than once but under ten times. The gene calls are TRBV5-5 and TRBJ1-5, with D perhaps matching TRBD1 (5 bases). CDR1 is SGHKS and CDR2 is YYEKEE in the germline V gene (reference sequence). The V end was cut by 4 bases, the J end by 6 bases, with 14 bases between. The CDR3 consists of 14 residues. CDR3 sequence (DNA): TGTGCCAGCAGCCGGGACCCCTACGGTCAGCCCCAGCATTTT. Its protein is CASSRDPYGQPQHF.

V gene TRBV5-1 combines with J gene TRBJ2-1, with 11 bases that match TRBD2. Losses at the gene ends were 10 bases for V and 2 bases for J; bases not matched to a gene: 5. The CDR3 sequence is 14 residues long. Germline CDR1 and CDR2: SGHRS and YFSETQ. The CDR3 DNA reads as TGCGCCTGTAGCGGGGGGGGTACCTACAATGAGCAGTTCTTC. As protein: CACSGGGTYNEQFF.

This clonotype was detected a few times. The genes are TRBV29-1 and TRBJ1-1; the match to TRBD1 covers 10 bases. The CDR3 extends over 16 amino acids. CDR1 and CDR2 from the germline V gene are SQVTM and ANQGSEA. V lost 6 bases, J lost 5 bases, and 15 bases stayed unmatched. The CDR3 DNA is TGCAGCGTGTCCCGGGACAGGGGATTTCTTATGACTGAAGCTTTCTTT. This encodes CSVSRDRGFLMTEAFF.

V is TRBV5-1 and J is TRBJ1-1; 11 bases match TRBD1. The CDR3 has 16 residues. CDR1 SGHRS and CDR2 YFSETQ come from the germline V gene. With 4 bases clipped from V and 5 bases from J, the junction kept 10 bases outside the gene matches. In DNA form, the CDR3 reads TGCGCCAGCAGCCCCGGACAGGGGGCTTCGACTACTGAAGCTTTCTTT. Translated: CASSPGQGASTTEAFF.

This clonotype was seen more than once but under ten times. The chain couples TRBV3-1 to TRBJ2-2, with 8 bases fitting TRBD2. Germline V CDR1 and CDR2: LGHDT, YNNKEL (reference sequence). V dropped 2 bases and J dropped 0; count of bases not matched to a gene: 8. The CDR3 covers 18 residues. The CDR3: CASSQQLSGAANTGELFF. The CDR3 nucleotides read TGTGCCAGCAGCCAACAACTTAGCGGGGCCGCGAACACCGGGGAGCTGTTTTTT.

This clonotype was seen a handful of times. The chain has TRBV4-3 and TRBJ2-1; 7 bases fit TRBD1. From germline, CDR1 is LGHNA and CDR2 YSLEER. V lost 0 bases, J lost 9 bases, and 8 bases stayed unmatched. The CDR3 is made up of 15 amino acids. CDR3 in DNA: TGCGCCAGCAGCCAAGATAGTGGGTACAGGGGTGAGCAGTTCTTC. Its protein is CASSQDSGYRGEQFF.

Only a few counts were recorded for this clonotype. The genes are TRBV4-2 and TRBJ2-2; 15 bases are shared with TRBD2. Germline assignment: CDR1 LGHNA and CDR2 YNFKEQ. This CDR3 spans 16 amino acids. J gave up 4 bases and V 3 bases, and 0 bases lay outside the gene matches. The CDR3 sequence: CASSQGLAGGTGELFF. CDR3 DNA sequence: TGTGCCAGCAGCCAGGGACTAGCGGGGGGCACCGGGGAGCTGTTTTTT.

The chain joins TRBV6-1 to TRBJ2-5, with 8 bases aligning to TRBD2. This CDR3 comprises 12 residues. With V trimmed by 10 bases and J by 7 bases, 8 bases remained unmatched. Germline values: CDR1 MNHNS, CDR2 SASEGT. CDR3 coding DNA: TGTGCCACCGTCGCCCGGGAGGGGACCCAGTACTTC. This codes for CATVAREGTQYF.